The 25 T cell receptor beta chains presented below share a single source sample, sequenced in a study of identical twins. TCRdb reanalysed the 5' RACE reads using MiXCR and keeps one entry per CDR3 protein. The sample includes about 700,000 distinct CDR3 sequences, 5.5% to 7.5% seen only once; the top ten take about 1.8%. The sample was naive T cells sorted from blood. Every receptor here comes from a man aged 18 to 35 in good health.

This clonotype was detected a few times. V and J are TRBV30 and TRBJ2-2; D remains unclear. There are 13 residues in the CDR3. Germline CDR1 is GTSNPN and CDR2 is SVGIG (reference sequence). Trimming took 0 bases from V and 0 from J, leaving 2 bases between them. The CDR3 DNA sequence: TGTGCCTGGAGTGTAGCGAACACCGGGGAGCTGTTTTTT. Translated: CAWSVANTGELFF.

This rearrangement joins TRBV30 to TRBJ2-1; no clear D. The CDR3 has 12 residues. Looked up from germline, CDR1 is GTSNPN and CDR2 is SVGIG (reference sequence). V gave up 3 bases and J gave up 12 bases, with 15 bases separating them. The DNA for the CDR3 is TGTGCCTGGAGCCCGACCTCCCCCGGGCAGTTCTTC. Translating gives CAWSPTSPGQFF.

CDR3 DNA sequence: TGTGCCAGCAGCTTCTTCCCCACCCAGGGTAGCGGGCTGAGCTCCTACGAGCAGTACGTC. Translation gives CASSFFPTQGSGLSSYEQYV. The chain joins TRBV11-1 to TRBJ2-7, with TRBD2 matching 7 bases. Germline lookup yields CDR1 SGHAT and CDR2 FQDESV (reference sequence). V lost 3 bases, J lost 0 bases, and 20 bases stayed unmatched. The CDR3 totals 20 residues.

In this sample, this clonotype turned up many times. This chain connects TRBV5-1 to TRBJ2-3; D unresolved. V lost 0 bases and J lost 0, with 14 bases in between. Germline V gene lookup returns CDR1 SGHRS and CDR2 YFSETQ. The CDR3 is made up of 17 amino acids. The CDR3 region has the DNA TGCGCCAGCAGCTTGGCCGGTGCACCCGCTAGCACAGATACGCAGTATTTT. Translating gives CASSLAGAPASTDTQYF.

In this sample, this clonotype turned up a few times. The chain joins TRBV15 to TRBJ2-1; 8 nucleotides align to TRBD2. CDR1 is LNHNV and CDR2 is YYDKDF in the germline V gene (reference sequence). The CDR3 runs to 14 residues. Unmatched junction bases numbered 11, after V lost 7 bases and J lost 9 bases. This chain's CDR3 is CATTPGLVVSEQFF. CDR3 in DNA: TGTGCCACCACCCCGGGACTAGTAGTTTCTGAGCAGTTCTTC.

This clonotype was counted ten times or more. V is TRBV4-3 and J is TRBJ1-6; D gene unclear. Germline values: CDR1 LGHNA, CDR2 YSLEER. Trimming removed 6 bases at V and 6 bases at J, with 12 bases between. The CDR3 has 14 amino acids. CDR3 nucleotides: TGCGCCAGCAGTCACGACTTTGTTAATTCACCCCTCCACTTT. The encoded protein is CASSHDFVNSPLHF.

The sample holds many counts of this clonotype. The chain is built from TRBV3-1 and TRBJ1-2; a possible D gene is TRBD1 (5 bases). CDR3 size: 13 residues. Trimming removed 4 bases from V and 6 bases from J, with 12 bases in between. CDR1 is LGHDT, CDR2 YNNKEL, per germline (reference sequence). Here the CDR3 reads CASSLAGSDGYTF. In nucleotides, the CDR3 is TGTGCCAGCAGCCTGGCAGGGTCGGATGGCTACACCTTC.

This clonotype has a count of ten or more. The chain recombines TRBV20-1 with TRBJ2-3, with D possibly being TRBD1 (6 bases). CDR1 DFQATT and CDR2 SNEGSKA come from the germline V gene (reference sequence). This CDR3 comprises 17 residues. Trimming shortened V by 3 bases and J by 4 bases, and 23 bases separated the two germline ends. The chain's CDR3 is CSASPHYHRDIPDTQYF. DNA of the CDR3: TGCAGTGCTAGTCCTCATTATCACAGGGATATCCCAGATACGCAGTATTTT.

DNA for the CDR3: TGCAGTGCTAGACCGCCGTCTATTGCCCCTGAAGCTTTCTTT. It codes for CSARPPSIAPEAFF. This chain links TRBV20-1 with TRBJ1-1; D unresolved. This CDR3 has 14 amino acids. The V end was cut by 2 bases, the J end by 6 bases, with 16 bases between. Germline CDR1 DFQATT, CDR2 SNEGSKA (reference sequence).

This clonotype was seen only a few times. The chain recombines TRBV5-1 with TRBJ2-5; D possibly corresponds to TRBD1 (5 bases). CDR1 and CDR2 (germline): SGHRS, YFSETQ. CDR3 length: 10 residues. Trimming cost V 7 bases and J 5 bases, with 6 bases left between them. CDR3 protein: CASGAETQYF. In nucleotides, the CDR3 is TGCGCCAGCGGGGCGGAGACCCAGTACTTC.

This clonotype was recorded many times. The chain joins TRBV20-1 to TRBJ2-1; 7 bases are shared with TRBD2. CDR1 and CDR2 (germline): DFQATT, SNEGSKA (reference sequence). V was clipped by 3 bases and J by 10 bases; unmatched bases: 12. This CDR3 contains 14 residues. This chain's CDR3 is CSARPNLAGREQFF. CDR3 nucleotide sequence: TGCAGTGCTAGGCCCAATTTAGCGGGTCGAGAGCAGTTCTTC.

CDR3 DNA: TGTGCCAGCAGTACAGGGTCGAACACTGAAGCTTTCTTT. It is translated as CASSTGSNTEAFF. The chain employs TRBV27 and TRBJ1-1; D might be TRBD1 (6 bases). The CDR3 extends over 13 amino acids. V was shortened by 5 bases and J by 1 base, with 8 bases between the two germline ends. The germline V gene has CDR1 MNHEY and CDR2 SMNVEV (reference sequence).

The gene calls are TRBV19 and TRBJ2-1, with 9 bases identical to TRBD2. The CDR3 extends over 15 amino acids. J gave up 6 bases and V 10 bases, and 13 bases lay outside the gene matches. CDR1 and CDR2 from the germline V gene are LNHDA and SQIVND (reference sequence). The CDR3, as DNA: TGTGCCACTTGCTTGGGCGGGAGGGCCGGCAATGAGCAGTTCTTC. It specifies CATCLGGRAGNEQFF.

This clonotype was detected ten times or more. V usage is TRBV24-1 and J usage is TRBJ2-3; the D gene is possibly TRBD2 (6 bases). Germline values: CDR1 KGHDR, CDR2 SFDVKD. V gave up 4 bases and J gave up 3 bases, with 16 bases separating them. CDR3 length: 16 residues. The CDR3 sequence: CATSDPSEGNTDTQYF. DNA for the CDR3: TGTGCCACCAGTGACCCCTCGGAGGGTAATACAGATACGCAGTATTTT.

V usage is TRBV7-3 and J usage is TRBJ2-1; TRBD1 might be the D (7 bases). The length of the CDR3 is 15 residues. The germline V gene encodes CDR1 SGHTA and CDR2 FQGTGA. V was shortened by 1 base and J by 4 bases, with 11 bases between the two germline ends. CDR3 DNA sequence: TGTGCCAGCAGCTTAATGGGGGGACAGTACAATGAGCAGTTCTTC. It translates to CASSLMGGQYNEQFF.

This clonotype was observed at least ten times. CDR3 protein: CASSLADSLVSPLHF. The CDR3 coding sequence is TGTGCCAGCAGCTTAGCGGACAGCCTAGTTTCACCCCTCCACTTT. The V and J genes are TRBV7-2 and TRBJ1-6, with D perhaps TRBD1 (6 bases). Germline loops: CDR1 SGHTA, CDR2 FQGNSA. With 0 bases removed from V and 9 bases from J, the gap between germline ends came to 12 bases. The CDR3 is made up of 15 amino acids.

V is TRBV7-3 and J is TRBJ2-1; no clear D. The CDR3 covers 15 residues. The V end lost 0 bases, the J end lost 6 bases, and 12 bases lay between the germline ends. Germline V gene sequence: CDR1 SGHTA, CDR2 FQGTGA. In DNA, the CDR3 is TGTGCCAGCAGCTTAACGATGGAGAGAGTCAATGAGCAGTTCTTC. It is translated as CASSLTMERVNEQFF.

The sample holds many counts of this clonotype. The chain employs TRBV5-1 and TRBJ2-7, with D tentatively TRBD1 (5 bases). V was cut by 7 bases and J by 2 bases, with 16 bases left in between. CDR3 length: 14 amino acids. Germline CDR1 and CDR2: SGHRS and YFSETQ. The CDR3 here is CASSRGEGAYEQYV. The DNA of the CDR3 is TGCGCCAGCTCCCGAGGAGAAGGGGCCTACGAGCAGTACGTC.

This clonotype was recorded at least ten times. This chain uses TRBV10-3 with TRBJ2-1, with TRBD2 as a possible D gene (5 bases). Germline CDR1 ENHRY, CDR2 SYGVKD. V lost 10 bases and J 2 bases, leaving 15 bases between the germline ends. The CDR3 has 14 residues. Written as DNA, the CDR3 is TGTGCCAGTGGCGGCGGGCAAGCCTACAATGAGCAGTTCTTC. Its protein product is CASGGGQAYNEQFF.

The rearrangement links TRBV7-9 to TRBJ2-2; perhaps D is TRBD1 or TRBD2 (6 bases each). The CDR3 is 16 residues long. Germline V gene lookup returns CDR1 SEHNR and CDR2 FQNEAQ (reference sequence). V was pared by 10 bases and J by 3 bases, with 21 bases between. The CDR3 loop reads CATYTRGARDTGELFF. DNA for the CDR3: TGTGCCACCTATACAAGGGGGGCGCGGGACACCGGGGAGCTGTTTTTT.

This clonotype was detected ten times or more. In DNA, the CDR3 is TGTGCCAGCAGAGAAAGGACAGCAACTAATGAAAAACTGTTTTTT. It is translated as CASRERTATNEKLFF. The genes are TRBV12-3 or TRBV12-4 and TRBJ1-4; a weak D match, TRBD1 (6 bases). The length of the CDR3 is 15 residues. The V end was cut by 6 bases, the J end by 0 bases, with 11 bases between.

This clonotype showed up just a few times. Here the CDR3 DNA reads TGTGCCAGCAGTTGGGGACTAGCGGGGGCCCAAGAGACCCAGTACTTC. Translating gives CASSWGLAGAQETQYF. The V and J genes are TRBV6-5 and TRBJ2-5, with TRBD2 identical over 14 bases. CDR1 is MNHEY and CDR2 is SVGAGI in the germline V gene. The CDR3 contains 16 residues. V was clipped by 4 bases and J by 1 base; unmatched bases: 2.

This clonotype has a handful of counts. The rearrangement joins TRBV20-1 to TRBJ2-1; TRBD2 aligns across 9 bases. The CDR3 is 17 amino acids. V was clipped by 4 bases and J by 6 bases; unmatched bases: 16. CDR1 is DFQATT, CDR2 SNEGSKA, per germline (reference sequence). This CDR3 reads CSATRSSAGGPGNEQFF. The CDR3, as DNA: TGCAGTGCTACGCGTTCGTCGGCGGGAGGGCCGGGCAATGAGCAGTTCTTC.

This clonotype was detected ten times or more. V usage is TRBV29-1 and J usage is TRBJ2-5, with TRBD2 matching 8 bases. This CDR3 has 13 amino acids. CDR1 SQVTM and CDR2 ANQGSEA come from the germline V gene. Losses at the gene ends were 7 bases for V and 5 bases for J; bases not matched to a gene: 9. CDR3 sequence: CSGGTRLVETQYF. The DNA for the CDR3 is TGCAGCGGAGGGACTAGATTGGTGGAGACCCAGTACTTC.

The table lists this clonotype with many counts. The J gene is TRBJ2-2, the V gene TRBV7-2; TRBD1 matches 10 bases. This CDR3 is 16 amino acids long. The germline CDR1 and CDR2 sequences are SGHTA and FQGNSA. V trimming: 6 bases; J trimming: 5 bases; junction bases outside the gene matches: 9. The CDR3 nucleotides are TGTGCCAGCAGGGTTGACAGGGGGCGATGGACCGGGGAGCTGTTTTTT. It yields the protein CASRVDRGRWTGELFF.